This section outlines one T cell receptor (beta chain) sequence together with its context. Its antigen is undetermined. Sequenced by immunoSEQ multiplex PCR; TCRdb stores in-frame clones only, minus some. The table shows some 30,000 clones, with 71% occurring only once. The sample originates from a study of PD-1 blockade in classical Hodgkin lymphoma. The germline V gene encodes CDR1 SGHAT and CDR2 FQDESV (reference sequence). V shed 3 bases and J shed 13 bases, with 21 bases lying between them. This CDR3 has 14 residues. Brentuximab vedotin exposure varied, and every patient relapsed after autologous stem cell transplantation. Complete response, partial response or progressive disease made up the best responses. Study-wide findings and caveats: At baseline, newly diagnosed patients reportedly showed less TCR diversity than healthy donors. A significant rise in TCR diversity was seen by C4D1 for CD4+ cells but not for CD8+ cells. Patients newly diagnosed and complete responders had comparable baseline diversity.

The rearrangement joins TRBV11-1 to TRBJ1-2; no clear D gene. The material was peripheral blood mononuclear cells (PBMCs), obtained before the second cycle of nivolumab. The receptor was isolated from a human donor with classical Hodgkin lymphoma. CDR3 bases: TGTGCCAGCAGCTTGGGGAGTACGCGAAAGAACCCCACCTTC. Its translation: CASSLGSTRKNPTF.